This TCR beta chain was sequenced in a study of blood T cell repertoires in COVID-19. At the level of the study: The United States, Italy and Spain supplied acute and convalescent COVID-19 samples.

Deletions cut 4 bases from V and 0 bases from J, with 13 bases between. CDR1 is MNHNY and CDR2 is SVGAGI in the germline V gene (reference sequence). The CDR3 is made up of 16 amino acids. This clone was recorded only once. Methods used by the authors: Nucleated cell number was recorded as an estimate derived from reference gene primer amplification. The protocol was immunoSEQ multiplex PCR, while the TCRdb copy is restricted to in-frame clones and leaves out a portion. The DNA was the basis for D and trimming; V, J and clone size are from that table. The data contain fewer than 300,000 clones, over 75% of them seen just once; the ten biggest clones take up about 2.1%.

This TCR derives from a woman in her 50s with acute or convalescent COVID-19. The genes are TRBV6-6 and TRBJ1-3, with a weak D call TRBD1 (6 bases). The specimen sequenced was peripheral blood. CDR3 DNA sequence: TGTGCCAGCAGTTCTTTACAGGGTAGCTCTGGAAACACCATATATTTT. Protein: CASSSLQGSSGNTIYF.